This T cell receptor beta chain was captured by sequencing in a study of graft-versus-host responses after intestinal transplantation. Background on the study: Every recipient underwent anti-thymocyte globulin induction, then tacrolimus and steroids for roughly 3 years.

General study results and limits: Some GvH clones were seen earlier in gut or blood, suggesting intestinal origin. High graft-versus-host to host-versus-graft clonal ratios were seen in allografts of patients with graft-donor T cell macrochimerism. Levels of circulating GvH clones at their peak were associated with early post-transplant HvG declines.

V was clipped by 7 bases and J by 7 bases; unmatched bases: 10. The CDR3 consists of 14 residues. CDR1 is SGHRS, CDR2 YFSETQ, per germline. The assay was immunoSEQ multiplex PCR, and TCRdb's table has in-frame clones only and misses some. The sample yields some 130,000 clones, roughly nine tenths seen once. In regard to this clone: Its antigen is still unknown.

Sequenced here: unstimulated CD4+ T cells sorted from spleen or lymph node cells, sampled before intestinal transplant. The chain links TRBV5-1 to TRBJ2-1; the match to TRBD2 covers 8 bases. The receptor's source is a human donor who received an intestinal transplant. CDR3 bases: TGCGCCAGCGCTCCCGGGGGGGCCGAGAATGAGCAGTTCTTC. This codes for CASAPGGAENEQFF.